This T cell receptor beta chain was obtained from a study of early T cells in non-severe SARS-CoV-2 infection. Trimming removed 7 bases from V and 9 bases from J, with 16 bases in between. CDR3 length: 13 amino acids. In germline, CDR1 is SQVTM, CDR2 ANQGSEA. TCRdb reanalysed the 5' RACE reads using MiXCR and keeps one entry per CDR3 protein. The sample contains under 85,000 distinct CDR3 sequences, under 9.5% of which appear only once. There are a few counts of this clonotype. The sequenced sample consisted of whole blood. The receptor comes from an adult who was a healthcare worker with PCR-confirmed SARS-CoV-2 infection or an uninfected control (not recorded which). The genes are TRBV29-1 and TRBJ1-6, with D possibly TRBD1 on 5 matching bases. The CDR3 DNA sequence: TGCAGCGCAGCCGCGGAAACAGGTTCACCCCTCCACTTT. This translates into CSAAAETGSPLHF.